Listed below are T cell receptor beta chains from one sample, sequenced in a study of blood T cell repertoires in COVID-19. Libraries were prepared by immunoSEQ multiplex PCR; TCRdb keeps only in-frame clonotypes and omits some of them. There are 200,000 or so clones in the sample; approximately 84% occur only once, and roughly 4.2% lies in the top ten. The sequenced sample consisted of peripheral blood. The receptors here all came from a man in his forties or fifties with acute or convalescent COVID-19. CDR3s include the opening cysteine and the closing phenylalanine or tryptophan. The order of the fields is J gene, V gene, D gene, clone size, CDR3 protein, CDR3 DNA. The D gene is left open where the match is weak. Clone size is shown for a subset of rows, as once, few, many or a class of expanded clone.

TRBJ1-1 TRBV19 NA NA CASSIRVFTEAFF TGTGCCAGTAGTATCCGGGTTTTCACTGAAGCTTTCTTT
TRBJ2-1 TRBV5-1 TRBD1 NA CASSTGQGARYNEQFF TGCGCCAGCAGCACGGGACAGGGGGCCAGGTACAATGAGCAGTTCTTC
TRBJ1-1 TRBV25-1 NA NA CASSEGGEAFF TGTGCCAGCAGTGAGGGAGGGGAAGCTTTCTTT
TRBJ1-1 TRBV4-1 NA once CASSQGGGAPMNTEAFF TGCGCCAGCAGCCAAGGCGGTGGGGCGCCGATGAACACTGAAGCTTTCTTT
TRBJ2-7 TRBV18 NA once CASSPDSYEQYF TGTGCCAGCTCACCCGACAGCTACGAGCAGTACTTC
TRBJ1-2 TRBV4-1 NA NA CASSQEPGFSGYTF TGCGCCAGCAGCCAAGAGCCAGGGTTTAGTGGCTACACCTTC
TRBJ2-6 TRBV7-9 NA NA CASSTTGTGANVLTF TGTGCCAGCAGCACTACAGGGACCGGGGCCAACGTCCTGACTTTC
TRBJ1-1 TRBV11-1 NA NA CASSLVGRMNTEAFF TGTGCCAGCAGCTTGGTAGGCAGGATGAACACTGAAGCTTTCTTT
TRBJ2-7 TRBV18 TRBD1 NA CASSPRDRGTYEQYF TGTGCCAGCTCACCACGGGACAGGGGGACCTACGAGCAGTACTTC
TRBJ1-5 TRBV2 NA NA CASSEQRGAAQPQHF TGTGCCAGCAGTGAACAGCGGGGGGCAGCTCAGCCCCAGCATTTT
TRBJ1-2 TRBV5-8 NA NA CASSFELQGMRTF TGTGCCAGCAGCTTCGAACTGCAGGGCATGCGAACCTTC
TRBJ2-1 TRBV5-6 TRBD2 NA CASGMTSEQFF TGTGCCAGCGGTATGACTAGCGAGCAGTTCTTC
TRBJ1-1 TRBV3-1/TRBV3-2 TRBD1 NA CASKKGAAEAFF TGTGCCAGCAAAAAGGGGGCCGCTGAAGCTTTCTTT
TRBJ1-5 TRBV6-5 NA NA CASSPGLFSSQPQHF TGTGCCAGCAGCCCAGGTCTCTTCAGTAGTCAGCCCCAGCATTTT
TRBJ1-1 TRBV9 NA once CASSKAGMNTEAFF TGTGCCAGCAGCAAGGCAGGGATGAACACTGAAGCTTTCTTT
TRBJ2-3 TRBV3-1/TRBV3-2 NA once CASSQATDTQYF TGTGCCAGCAGCCAGGCAACAGATACGCAGTATTTT
TRBJ1-6 TRBV3-1/TRBV3-2 NA NA CASSQNYVGAELALHF TGTGCCAGCAGCCAGAACTACGTGGGTGCGGAGTTGGCCCTCCACTTT
TRBJ1-4 TRBV18 NA NA CASSPLGGGEKLFF TGTGCCAGCTCACCACTTGGGGGAGGCGAAAAACTGTTTTTT
TRBJ1-6 TRBV5-1 TRBD1 once CASSLPTGESGNSPLHF TGCGCCAGCAGCCTCCCGACAGGGGAAAGTGGTAATTCACCCCTCCACTTT
TRBJ1-6 TRBV6-5 NA NA CASTGPGAHNSPLHF TGTGCCAGCACGGGGCCAGGGGCTCATAATTCACCCCTCCACTTT
TRBJ2-1 TRBV7-9 NA once CASSLGDSSYNEQFF TGTGCCAGCAGCTTAGGCGACAGCTCCTACAATGAGCAGTTCTTC
TRBJ1-1 TRBV2 NA NA CASSEGRVNTEAFF TGTGCCAGCAGTGAAGGCAGGGTGAACACTGAAGCTTTCTTT
TRBJ2-5 TRBV27 NA NA CASSLRGETQYF TGTGCCAGCAGTTTACGCGGGGAGACCCAGTACTTC
TRBJ1-1 TRBV19 TRBD1 NA CASSQPGGFTEAFF TGTGCCAGTAGTCAGCCAGGGGGCTTCACTGAAGCTTTCTTT
TRBJ2-7 TRBV6-2/TRBV6-3 NA NA CASSIQGREQYF TGTGCCAGCAGTATCCAGGGTCGCGAGCAGTACTTC
TRBJ2-2 TRBV9 NA few CASSVRGGVTGELFF TGTGCCAGCAGCGTAAGAGGGGGAGTCACCGGGGAGCTGTTTTTT
TRBJ1-2 TRBV7-9 NA once CASSYGQSSLSGYTF TGTGCCAGCAGCTACGGACAGTCGTCACTGAGCGGCTACACCTTC
TRBJ1-5 TRBV5-6 TRBD1 NA CASSHPGQDLVFSNQPQHF TGTGCCAGCAGCCACCCGGGACAGGACCTTGTATTTAGCAATCAGCCCCAGCATTTT
TRBJ1-2 TRBV7-9 TRBD1 NA CASSLQGVYGYTF TGTGCCAGCAGCTTACAGGGGGTTTATGGCTACACCTTC
TRBJ2-3 TRBV18 NA NA CASSPTEGGNFNTDTQYF TGTGCCAGCTCACCCACCGAGGGGGGGAACTTCAACACAGATACGCAGTATTTT
TRBJ1-5 TRBV6-6 NA NA CASRPANFNQPQHF TGTGCCAGCAGACCCGCGAACTTCAATCAGCCCCAGCATTTT
TRBJ2-2 TRBV5-1 NA NA CASNPGMGTGELFF TGCGCCAGCAACCCAGGGATGGGCACCGGGGAGCTGTTTTTT
TRBJ1-2 TRBV7-9 NA NA CASSPSQANYGYTF TGTGCCAGCAGCCCGAGCCAGGCCAACTATGGCTACACCTTC
TRBJ1-2 TRBV19 TRBD1 NA CASSRGGTDYGYTF TGTGCCAGTAGCAGAGGGGGGACAGACTATGGCTACACCTTC
TRBJ1-1 TRBV5-1 NA NA CASSPRTLGAEAFF TGCGCCAGCAGCCCGCGGACTCTTGGGGCTGAAGCTTTCTTT
TRBJ1-6 TRBV29-1 TRBD1 NA CSAGTGKESPLHF TGCAGCGCCGGGACAGGGAAGGAATCACCCCTCCACTTT
TRBJ2-7 TRBV5-1 TRBD1 few CASSSGTGDYEQYF TGCGCCAGCAGCTCCGGGACAGGGGATTACGAGCAGTACTTC
TRBJ2-2 TRBV5-1 NA NA CASSVDLAVAGELFF TGCGCCAGCAGCGTGGATTTGGCAGTCGCCGGGGAGCTGTTTTTT
TRBJ2-7 TRBV9 TRBD2 NA CASSGISGGRDEQYF TGTGCCAGCAGTGGGATTAGCGGGGGCCGCGACGAGCAGTACTTC
TRBJ1-3 TRBV30 NA few CAWRGDLYSGNTIYF TGTGCCTGGCGGGGGGACCTGTACTCTGGAAACACCATATATTTT
TRBJ2-5 TRBV27 TRBD2 NA CASSDTQAGTSGGRETQYF TGTGCCAGCAGTGATACGCAGGCCGGGACTAGCGGGGGGCGGGAGACCCAGTACTTC
TRBJ1-2 TRBV6-5 NA NA CASNPGQNYGYTF TGTGCCAGCAACCCCGGACAGAACTATGGCTACACCTTC
TRBJ1-4 TRBV6-5 NA NA CASRSRQDNEKLFF TGTGCCAGCCGGTCCAGACAGGATAATGAAAAACTGTTTTTT
TRBJ1-5 TRBV6-1 NA NA CASSDPNQPQHF TGTGCCAGCAGTGACCCTAATCAGCCCCAGCATTTT
TRBJ1-2 TRBV14 NA NA CASSQGGRAYGYTF TGTGCCAGCAGCCAAGGCGGCAGAGCCTATGGCTACACCTTC
TRBJ2-1 TRBV18 NA NA CASSPGVGGRASSYNEQFF TGTGCCAGCTCACCAGGTGTGGGGGGGCGGGCAAGCTCCTACAATGAGCAGTTCTTC
TRBJ1-2 TRBV27 TRBD1 NA CASSLGQGANGYTF TGTGCCAGCAGTTTAGGACAGGGGGCGAATGGCTACACCTTC
TRBJ2-6 TRBV18 NA NA CASSPDRIPGANVLTF TGTGCCAGCTCACCCGACAGAATCCCTGGGGCCAACGTCCTGACTTTC
TRBJ1-2 TRBV30 NA NA CAWSGGYGYTF TGTGCCTGGAGTGGAGGCTATGGCTACACCTTC
TRBJ1-3 TRBV7-8 TRBD1 NA CASSRGTGGGNTIYF TGTGCCAGCAGCCGAGGGACAGGGGGCGGAAACACCATATATTTT
TRBJ1-2 TRBV7-9 TRBD1 NA CASSLAAGGQGHYGYTF TGTGCCAGCAGCTTAGCGGCTGGGGGACAGGGCCACTATGGCTACACCTTC
TRBJ2-7 TRBV2 TRBD1 NA CASSGGQGNEQYF TGTGCCAGCAGTGGGGGACAGGGTAACGAGCAGTACTTC
TRBJ1-1 TRBV10-3 NA NA CAISTAGVTEAFF TGTGCCATCAGTACGGCAGGGGTTACTGAAGCTTTCTTT
TRBJ1-1 TRBV7-2 NA NA CASSLGERTEAFF TGTGCCAGCAGCTTAGGGGAGAGGACTGAAGCTTTCTTT
TRBJ2-3 TRBV5-6 NA NA CASSSNTDTQYF TGTGCCAGCAGCTCCAACACAGATACGCAGTATTTT
TRBJ2-5 TRBV4-1 NA NA CASSLSSVEETQYF TGCGCCAGCAGCCTATCTAGCGTAGAAGAGACCCAGTACTTC